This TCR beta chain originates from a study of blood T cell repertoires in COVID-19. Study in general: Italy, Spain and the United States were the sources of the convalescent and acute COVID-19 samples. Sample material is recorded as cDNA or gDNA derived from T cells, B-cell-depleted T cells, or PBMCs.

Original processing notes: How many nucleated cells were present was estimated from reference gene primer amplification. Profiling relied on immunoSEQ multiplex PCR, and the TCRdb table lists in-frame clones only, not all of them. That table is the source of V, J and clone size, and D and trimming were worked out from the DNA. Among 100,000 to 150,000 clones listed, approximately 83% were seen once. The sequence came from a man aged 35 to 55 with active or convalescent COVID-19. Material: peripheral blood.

The CDR3 region has the DNA TGTGCCAGTAGTATAGCCGGGACAGGAGCCGCAGTAACTAATGAAAAACTGTTTTTT. It yields the protein CASSIAGTGAAVTNEKLFF. V and J are TRBV19 and TRBJ1-4, with 8 nucleotides matching TRBD1. The CDR3 runs 19 residues. The ends lost 1 base at V and 1 base at J; junction bases unmatched: 11. CDR1 LNHDA and CDR2 SQIVND come from the germline V gene (reference sequence).